A single sample is the source of the 27 T cell receptor beta chains below, sequenced in a study of neurological immune-mediated disorders. Time point meaning: longitudinal time-point 1 (baseline). TCRdb re-called the 5' RACE reads with MiXCR, one entry per CDR3 protein. The table includes 55,000 to 75,000 distinct CDR3 sequences, roughly 13% detected once. Sequencing used PBMCs. Every receptor here comes from a female donor with HTLV-1-associated myelopathy (HAM/TSP).

This clonotype was seen at least ten times. The chain has TRBV11-1 and TRBJ2-2, with D possibly matching TRBD2 (6 bases). V gave up 6 bases and J gave up 6 bases, with 17 bases separating them. The CDR3 extends over 15 amino acids. Looked up from germline, CDR1 is SGHAT and CDR2 is FQDESV (reference sequence). CDR3 protein: CASSPGTLSAGELFF. In nucleotides, the CDR3 is TGTGCCAGCAGTCCCGGGACTCTGTCCGCCGGGGAGCTGTTTTTT.

This clonotype was seen ten or more times. The chain recombines TRBV9 with TRBJ1-3, with D unresolved. Germline V gene sequence: CDR1 SGDLS, CDR2 YYNGEE. V was clipped by 2 bases and J by 0 bases, with 6 bases between them. The CDR3 is 14 amino acids. CDR3 protein: CASSVSDSGNTIYF. The CDR3 coding sequence is TGTGCCAGCAGCGTCTCAGACTCTGGAAACACCATATATTTT.

In regard to this clonotype: This may come from a read error, since a much larger clone is one base off. DNA of the CDR3: TGTTCCAGCAGCCACGGGACTAGTTCCCTAGGGTCCTACGAGCAGTACTTC. This sequence encodes CSSSHGTSSLGSYEQYF. V is TRBV7-8 and J is TRBJ2-7, with 8 bases aligning to TRBD2. This CDR3 has 17 amino acids. CDR1 SGHVS and CDR2 FQNEAQ come from the germline V gene.

This clonotype was seen at least ten times. The CDR3 protein is CASSLEGQDTQYF. The CDR3 DNA sequence: TGCGCCAGCAGCTTGGAGGGGCAGGATACGCAGTATTTT. The rearrangement uses TRBV5-1 and TRBJ2-3; possible D gene TRBD1, 5 bases. The CDR3 is 13 residues long. V was cut by 0 bases and J by 6 bases, with 8 bases left in between. Germline V gene data show CDR1 as SGHRS and CDR2 as YFSETQ.

Concerning this clonotype: The junction shows a germline mismatch at one end, possibly a read error. CDR3 nucleotides: TGTGCCAGCAGCGCCTCAGGGCCCGCCGGGGAGACACAGTACTTC. Its translation is CASSASGPAGETQYF. The chain links TRBV9 to TRBJ2-5; D may match TRBD1 or TRBD2 (5 bases each). The V gene's germline CDR1 is SGDLS and CDR2 YYNGEE. The CDR3 has 15 residues.

In this sample, this clonotype turned up many times. DNA for the CDR3: TGTGCCAGCAGCCAAGGCGAGGGGCGCGAGCAGCCCCAGCATTTT. Amino acid sequence: CASSQGEGREQPQHF. The chain carries TRBV3-1 and TRBJ1-5, with D maybe TRBD1 (5 bases). Between the trimmed V and J ends, which lost 1 base and 7 bases, there was a span of 14 bases. The CDR3 has 15 amino acids. CDR1 and CDR2 (germline): LGHDT, YNNKEL (reference sequence).

This clonotype was counted many times. This rearrangement joins TRBV20-1 to TRBJ2-3, with 8 bases lining up with TRBD2. The CDR3 extends over 13 amino acids. The V gene's germline CDR1 is DFQATT and CDR2 SNEGSKA (reference sequence). Unmatched junction bases numbered 2, after V lost 3 bases and J lost 3 bases. The DNA for the CDR3 is TGCAGTGCTAGCGGCGGGGGGACAGATACGCAGTATTTT. Its translation: CSASGGGTDTQYF.

Ten or more counts support this clonotype. The chain carries TRBV6-1 and TRBJ1-1; perhaps TRBD1 as D (5 bases). Germline assignment: CDR1 MNHNS and CDR2 SASEGT. V was clipped by 5 bases and J by 6 bases, with 13 bases between them. The CDR3 is 13 residues long. The CDR3 DNA sequence: TGTGCCAGCAGTCCTCAGGGAGGAGCTGAAGCTTTCTTT. The encoded protein is CASSPQGGAEAFF.

This clonotype was seen at least ten times. This sequence joins TRBV2 and TRBJ2-1, with 9 bases matching TRBD2. Losses at the gene ends were 3 bases for V and 3 bases for J; bases not matched to a gene: 3. CDR1 SNHLY and CDR2 FYNNEI come from the germline V gene. The CDR3 is 15 residues long. CDR3 residues: CASSDERGDYNEQFF. CDR3 sequence (DNA): TGTGCCAGCAGTGATGAGCGGGGGGACTACAATGAGCAGTTCTTC.

In this sample, this clonotype turned up many times. This chain connects TRBV6-2 or TRBV6-3 to TRBJ2-7; the match to TRBD1 covers 7 bases. Germline trimming cut 4 bases from V and 2 bases from J; bases unmatched to any gene: 8. This CDR3 contains 15 residues. Looked up from germline, CDR1 is MNHEY and CDR2 is SVGEGT. CDR3 coding DNA: TGTGCCAGCAGTTCCCTCTTACAGGGGACCTACGAGCAGTACTTC. It translates to CASSSLLQGTYEQYF.

This clonotype has a count of ten or more. The chain couples TRBV5-1 to TRBJ2-7, with 7 bases identical to TRBD1. The CDR3 spans 15 residues. From germline, CDR1 is SGHRS and CDR2 YFSETQ. J was trimmed by 4 bases and V by 0 bases; bases with no gene match: 7. Here the CDR3 DNA reads TGCGCCAGCAGCTTGGGGCAGGGGGTCTTTTACGAGCAGTACTTC. Protein: CASSLGQGVFYEQYF. Based on the CDR3 plus reference TRBV5-1 and TRBJ2-7, the full variable domain is KAGVTQTPRYLIKTRGQQVTLSCSPISGHRSVSWYQQTPGQGLQFLFEYFSETQRNKGNFPGRFSGRQFSNSRSEMNVSTLELGDSALYLCASSLGQGVFYEQYFGPGTRLTVT.

This clonotype was seen many times. The chain joins TRBV6-1 to TRBJ1-2; D uncertain. The CDR3 totals 15 residues. Germline CDR1 and CDR2: MNHNS and SASEGT. V lost 6 bases and J 1 base, leaving 15 bases between the germline ends. The CDR3 DNA is TGTGCCAGCAGCGCTGCCGGACGGGGTAACTATGGCTACACCTTC. As protein: CASSAAGRGNYGYTF.

This clonotype was seen at least ten times. The chain joins TRBV25-1 to TRBJ2-6; D may match TRBD1 or TRBD2 (5 bases each). V lost 6 bases, J lost 0 bases, and 9 bases lay in between. CDR1 and CDR2 from the germline V gene are MGHDK and SYGVNS. This CDR3 is built from 15 residues. CDR3 nucleotides: TGTGCCAGCAGGGGGGTCGGCTCTGGGGCCAACGTCCTGACTTTC. Its protein product is CASRGVGSGANVLTF. The whole variable domain, remainder taken from reference TRBV25-1 and TRBJ2-6, is EADIYQTPRYLVIGTGKKITLECSQTMGHDKMYWYQQDPGMELHLIHYSYGVNSTEKGDLSSESTVSRIRTEHFPLTLESARPSHTSQYLCASRGVGSGANVLTFGAGSRLTVL.

This clonotype was observed many times. The chain recombines TRBV12-5 with TRBJ2-7; D is unclear. The germline CDR1 and CDR2 sequences are LGHNT and FRNRAP. V gave up 5 bases and J gave up 0 bases, with 11 bases separating them. The CDR3 contains 14 residues. DNA for the CDR3: TGTGCTAGTGGTCCTCCAGCCAACTCCTACGAGCAGTACTTC. Its protein is CASGPPANSYEQYF.

This clonotype has ten or more counts. This chain connects TRBV7-9 to TRBJ1-4; no clear D. The CDR3 consists of 12 residues. CDR1 and CDR2 from the germline V gene are SEHNR and FQNEAQ (reference sequence). Trimming cost V 1 base and J 6 bases, with 3 bases left between them. The CDR3 region has the DNA TGTGCCAGCAGCTTAGACGATGAAAAACTGTTTTTT. It translates to CASSLDDEKLFF.

This clonotype was counted ten times or more. This chain joins TRBV5-5 and TRBJ2-1; 7 bases are a match to TRBD1. CDR3 size: 15 residues. V dropped 0 bases and J dropped 8; count of bases not matched to a gene: 8. CDR1 and CDR2 (germline): SGHKS, YYEKEE (reference sequence). The CDR3: CASSLERVTGDEQFF. CDR3 coding DNA: TGTGCCAGCAGCTTGGAACGTGTTACAGGGGATGAGCAGTTCTTC.

This clonotype appeared many times. The chain uses TRBV5-1 and TRBJ2-3; possibly TRBD2 for D (6 bases). Trimming shortened V by 0 bases and J by 2 bases, and 10 bases separated the two germline ends. Germline CDR1 and CDR2: SGHRS and YFSETQ. CDR3 length: 15 amino acids. The CDR3 reads CASSLVGGDTDTQYF. CDR3 in DNA: TGCGCCAGCAGCTTGGTCGGCGGGGACACAGATACGCAGTATTTT.

This clonotype was found many times. The chain employs TRBV6-5 and TRBJ1-6, with 8 nucleotides matching TRBD1. With V trimmed by 4 bases and J by 9 bases, 8 bases remained unmatched. The germline V gene encodes CDR1 MNHEY and CDR2 SVGAGI. This CDR3 is 15 amino acids long. The CDR3 DNA sequence: TGTGCCAGCAGTTTTGGACAGGGTTATGGTTCACCCCTCCACTTT. It encodes CASSFGQGYGSPLHF.

This clonotype was seen repeatedly, ten times or more. CDR3 loop: CASSLQVSSYNEQFF. CDR3 nucleotide sequence: TGCGCCAGCAGCTTGCAGGTGAGCTCCTACAATGAGCAGTTCTTC. The chain combines TRBV5-1 with TRBJ2-1; no clear D gene. CDR3 length equals 15 residues. Trimming took off 1 base at V and 0 bases at J, with 8 bases between the two ends. Germline V gene data show CDR1 as SGHRS and CDR2 as YFSETQ. The complete variable domain, with remaining parts taken from reference TRBV5-1 and TRBJ2-1, reads KAGVTQTPRYLIKTRGQQVTLSCSPISGHRSVSWYQQTPGQGLQFLFEYFSETQRNKGNFPGRFSGRQFSNSRSEMNVSTLELGDSALYLCASSLQVSSYNEQFFGPGTRLTVL.

This clonotype showed up many times. The V and J genes are TRBV20-1 and TRBJ2-3, with D perhaps matching TRBD2 (7 bases). CDR1 DFQATT and CDR2 SNEGSKA come from the germline V gene (reference sequence). Trimming pared 6 bases from V and 6 bases from J, leaving 19 bases between. This CDR3 has 14 amino acids. CDR3 sequence reads: CSARSRGGVDTQYF. CDR3 in DNA: TGCAGTGCACGATCAAGGGGGGGAGTGGATACGCAGTATTTT.

A remark on this clonotype: One end of the junction varies from germline; a read error may be responsible. This sequence joins TRBV28 and TRBJ1-2; D ambiguous. The CDR3 extends over 12 amino acids. Per germline, CDR1 MDHEN and CDR2 SYDVKM. The CDR3 bases are TGTACCAGCAGTTTCCGCCAGGCAGGCTACACCTTC. Translated: CTSSFRQAGYTF.

This clonotype was observed many times. The CDR3 loop is CASSQEGLRTDTQYF. In nucleotides, the CDR3 is TGCGCCAGCAGCCAAGAGGGGCTACGCACAGATACGCAGTATTTT. This sequence joins TRBV4-1 and TRBJ2-3, with D maybe TRBD1 (5 bases). Trimming removed 0 bases at V and 1 base at J, with 8 bases between. CDR3 length: 15 amino acids. CDR1 is MGHRA, CDR2 YSYEKL, per germline.

This clonotype showed up many times. The rearrangement links TRBV5-1 to TRBJ1-3; 11 nucleotides line up with TRBD1. The germline gives CDR1 SGHRS, CDR2 YFSETQ. This CDR3 comprises 16 residues. The trim removed 4 bases at V and 1 base at J, leaving 4 bases unmatched. CDR3 coding DNA: TGCGCCAGCAGCCCCGGGACAGGGGGTTCTGGAAACACCATATATTTT. Amino acid sequence: CASSPGTGGSGNTIYF.

This clonotype was counted many times. The V call is TRBV29-1, the J call TRBJ2-7; 8 bases are shared with TRBD1. Germline CDR1 is SQVTM and CDR2 is ANQGSEA. V shed 4 bases, J shed 3 bases, and the junction held 8 bases outside the gene matches. The CDR3 spans 14 residues. CDR3 region: CSVGDAGTGYEQYF. CDR3 DNA: TGCAGCGTTGGGGATGCCGGGACAGGCTACGAGCAGTACTTC.

This clonotype has at least ten counts. The CDR3 spells CASSLPKDSSDTQYF. CDR3 bases: TGCGCCAGCAGCTTACCCAAGGACAGCTCAGATACGCAGTATTTT. This chain connects TRBV5-1 to TRBJ2-3; perhaps TRBD1 as D (6 bases). CDR1 SGHRS and CDR2 YFSETQ come from the germline V gene. The CDR3 runs to 15 residues. V was clipped by 2 bases and J by 4 bases, with 14 bases between them.

This clonotype was detected ten times or more. V is TRBV4-1 and J is TRBJ1-6; D uncertain. Germline V CDR1 and CDR2: MGHRA, YSYEKL. CDR3 size: 12 residues. The V end was cut by 6 bases, the J end by 8 bases, with 8 bases between. The CDR3 DNA sequence: TGCGCCAGCAGGGCGCGTGATTCACCCCTCCACTTT. It is translated as CASRARDSPLHF.

There are a few counts of this clonotype. This chain joins TRBV20-1 and TRBJ1-1; D gene uncertain. The CDR3 consists of 12 residues. Trimming stripped 1 base from V and 6 bases from J, with 9 bases between. The germline CDR1 and CDR2 sequences are DFQATT and SNEGSKA (reference sequence). The CDR3 coding sequence is TGCAGTGCTAGAGGGGGAAGCGCTGAAGCTTTCTTT. Translation gives CSARGGSAEAFF.